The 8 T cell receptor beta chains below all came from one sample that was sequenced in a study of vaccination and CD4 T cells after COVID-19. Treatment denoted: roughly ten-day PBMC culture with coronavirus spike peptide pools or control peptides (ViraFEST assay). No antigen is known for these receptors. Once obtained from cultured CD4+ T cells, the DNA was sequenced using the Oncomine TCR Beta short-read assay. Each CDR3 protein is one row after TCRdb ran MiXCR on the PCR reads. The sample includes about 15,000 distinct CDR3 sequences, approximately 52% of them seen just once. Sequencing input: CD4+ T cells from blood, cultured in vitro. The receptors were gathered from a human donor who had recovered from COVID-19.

The CDR3 is CASRPQGINEQFF. In nucleotides, the CDR3 is TGTGCCAGCAGGCCACAGGGGATTAATGAGCAGTTCTTC. The chain employs TRBV28 and TRBJ2-1, with TRBD1 identical over 7 bases. V lost 6 bases to trimming and J lost 7 bases; unmatched junction nucleotides: 6. CDR1 and CDR2 from the germline V gene are MDHEN and SYDVKM. This CDR3 is 13 amino acids long.

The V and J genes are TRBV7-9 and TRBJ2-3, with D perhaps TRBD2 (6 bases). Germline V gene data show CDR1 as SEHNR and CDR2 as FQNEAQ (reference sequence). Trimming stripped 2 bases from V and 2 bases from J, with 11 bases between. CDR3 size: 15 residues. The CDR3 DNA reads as TGTGCCAGCAGCTTAATGGGAGGCCCCACAGATACGCAGTATTTT. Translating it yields CASSLMGGPTDTQYF.

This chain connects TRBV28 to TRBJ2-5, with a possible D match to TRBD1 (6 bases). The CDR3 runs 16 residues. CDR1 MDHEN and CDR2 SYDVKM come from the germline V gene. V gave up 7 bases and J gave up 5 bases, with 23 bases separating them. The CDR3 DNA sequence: TGTGCCAGCACCCCATTCACTTGGGACACAACGGAGACCCAGTACTTC. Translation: CASTPFTWDTTETQYF.

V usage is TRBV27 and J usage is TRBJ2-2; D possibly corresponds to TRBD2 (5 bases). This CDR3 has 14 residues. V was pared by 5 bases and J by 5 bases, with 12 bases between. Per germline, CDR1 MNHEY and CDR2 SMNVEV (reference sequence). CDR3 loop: CASSTRTGTGELFF. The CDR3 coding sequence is TGTGCCAGCAGTACCCGGACTGGAACCGGGGAGCTGTTTTTT.

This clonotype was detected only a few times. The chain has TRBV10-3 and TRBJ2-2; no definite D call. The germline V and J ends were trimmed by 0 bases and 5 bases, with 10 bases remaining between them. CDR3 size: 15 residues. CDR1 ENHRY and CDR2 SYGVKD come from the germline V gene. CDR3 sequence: CAISESGEETGELFF. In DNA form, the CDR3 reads TGTGCCATCAGTGAGTCAGGAGAGGAGACCGGGGAGCTGTTTTTT.

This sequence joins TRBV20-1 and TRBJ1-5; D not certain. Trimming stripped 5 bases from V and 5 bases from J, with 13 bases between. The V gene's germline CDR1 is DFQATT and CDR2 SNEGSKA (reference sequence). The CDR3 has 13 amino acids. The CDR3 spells CSARKGVDQPQHF. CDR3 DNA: TGCAGTGCTCGGAAAGGCGTGGATCAGCCCCAGCATTTT.

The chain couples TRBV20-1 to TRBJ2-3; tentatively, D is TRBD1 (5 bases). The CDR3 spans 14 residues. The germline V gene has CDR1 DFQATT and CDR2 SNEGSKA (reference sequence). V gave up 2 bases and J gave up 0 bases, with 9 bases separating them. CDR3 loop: CSARPDRSTDTQYF. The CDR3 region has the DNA TGCAGTGCTAGACCCGACAGAAGCACAGATACGCAGTATTTT.

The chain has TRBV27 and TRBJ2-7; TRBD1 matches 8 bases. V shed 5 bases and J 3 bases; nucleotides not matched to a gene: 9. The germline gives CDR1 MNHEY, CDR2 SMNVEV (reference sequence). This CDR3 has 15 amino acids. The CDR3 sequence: CASSPLQGAYYEQYF. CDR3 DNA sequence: TGTGCCAGCAGTCCCCTCCAGGGGGCTTACTACGAGCAGTACTTC.